This TCR beta chain appears in the sequencing data of a study of cytomegalovirus exposure and HLA in healthy donors. CDR1 SQVTM and CDR2 ANQGSEA come from the germline V gene. Trimming stripped 4 bases from V and 2 bases from J, with 9 bases between. This CDR3 has 13 residues. This clone was found once. The antigen remains undetermined. A multiplex PCR was run with 60 Vbeta primers and 13 Jbeta primers. Only in-frame clones appear in the TCRdb table, and some are missing; sequencing was by immunoSEQ multiplex PCR. The sample carries approximately 140,000 clones, about 60% recorded once. Regarding the study as a whole: Only CMV serostatus was available as immune exposure information. A list of approximately 150 TCR beta chains associated with cytomegalovirus was given.

The TCR sequence derives from a woman aged 60-75 years in good health and CMV-seropositive. Sequencing was performed on PBMCs. The chain employs TRBV29-1 and TRBJ2-1; no reliable D call. The CDR3 loop is CSVGESTYNEQFF. Here the CDR3 DNA reads TGCAGCGTTGGAGAGTCCACCTACAATGAGCAGTTCTTC.